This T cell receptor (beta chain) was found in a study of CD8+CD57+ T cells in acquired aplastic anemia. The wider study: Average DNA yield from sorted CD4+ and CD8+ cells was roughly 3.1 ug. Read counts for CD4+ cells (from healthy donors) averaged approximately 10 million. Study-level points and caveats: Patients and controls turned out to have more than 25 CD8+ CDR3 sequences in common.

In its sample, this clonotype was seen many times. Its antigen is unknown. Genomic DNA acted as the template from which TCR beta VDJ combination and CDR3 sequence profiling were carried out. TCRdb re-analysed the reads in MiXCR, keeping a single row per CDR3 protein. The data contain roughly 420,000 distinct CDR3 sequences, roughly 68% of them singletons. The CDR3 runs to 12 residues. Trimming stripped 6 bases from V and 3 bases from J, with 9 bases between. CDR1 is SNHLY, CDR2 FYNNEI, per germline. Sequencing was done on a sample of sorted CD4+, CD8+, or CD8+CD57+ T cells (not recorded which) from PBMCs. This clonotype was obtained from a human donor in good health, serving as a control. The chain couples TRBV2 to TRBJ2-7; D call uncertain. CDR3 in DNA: TGTGCCAGCAGGCCGGACGGCTACGAGCAGTACTTC. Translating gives CASRPDGYEQYF.